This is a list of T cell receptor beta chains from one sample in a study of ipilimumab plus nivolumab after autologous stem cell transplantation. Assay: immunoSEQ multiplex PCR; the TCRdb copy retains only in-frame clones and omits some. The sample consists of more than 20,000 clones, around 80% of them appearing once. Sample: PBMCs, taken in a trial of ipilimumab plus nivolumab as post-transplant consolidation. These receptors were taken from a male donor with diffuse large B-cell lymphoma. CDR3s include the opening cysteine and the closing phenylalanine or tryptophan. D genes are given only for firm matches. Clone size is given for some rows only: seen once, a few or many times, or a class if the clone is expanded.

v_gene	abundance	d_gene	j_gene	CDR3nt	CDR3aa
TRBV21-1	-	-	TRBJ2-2	TGTAGTCTGGGGGCGCGGACCGGGGAGCTGTTTTTT	CSLGARTGELFF
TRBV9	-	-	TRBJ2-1	TGTGCCAGCAGCGTAGGTGGGTACTCCTACAATGAGCAGTTCTTC	CASSVGGYSYNEQFF
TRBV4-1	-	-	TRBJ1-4	TGCGCCAGCAGCCAAGACATTGGGCGGGGCCTCGGTGAAAAACTGTTTTTT	CASSQDIGRGLGEKLFF
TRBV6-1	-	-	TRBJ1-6	TGTGCCAGCAGGACCGGGACCAATAATTCACCCCTCCACTTT	CASRTGTNNSPLHF
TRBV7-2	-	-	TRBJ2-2	TGTGCCAGCAGCTCACTAGTGACTCTCGCGAACACCGGGGAGCTGTTTTTT	CASSSLVTLANTGELFF
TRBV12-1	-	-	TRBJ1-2	TGTGCCAGCAGCTTCAAGATACATATCTTAAACTATGGCTACACCTTC	CASSFKIHILNYGYTF
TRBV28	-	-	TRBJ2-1	TGTGCCAGCAGGGAGGGGGGAAATGAGCAGTTCTTC	CASREGGNEQFF
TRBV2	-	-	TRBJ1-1	TGTGCCAGCAATCAACAGGGAGCTGAAGCTTTCTTT	CASNQQGAEAFF
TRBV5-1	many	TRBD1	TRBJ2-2	TGCGCCAGCAGCTTGACTAAGACAGGGGGCGAAAGCGGGGAGCTGTTTTTT	CASSLTKTGGESGELFF
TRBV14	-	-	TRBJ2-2	TGTGCCAGCAGCAGGGCGAGCACCGGGGAGCTGTTTTTT	CASSRASTGELFF
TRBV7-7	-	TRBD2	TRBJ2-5	TGTGCTAGCAGCTTAGTTTCGGGGGGGGTCGGGGAGACCCAGTACTTC	CASSLVSGGVGETQYF
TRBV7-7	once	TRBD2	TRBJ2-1	TGTGCTAGCAGCGCTTTAGCGGGGGGCCATGGTGAGCAGTTCTTC	CASSALAGGHGEQFF
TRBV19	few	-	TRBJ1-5	TGTGCCAGTACCCGACCCAATCAGCCCCAGCATTTT	CASTRPNQPQHF
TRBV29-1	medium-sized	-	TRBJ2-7	TGCAGCGTTGACTGGGAGGGGGGGTACGAGCAGTACTTC	CSVDWEGGYEQYF
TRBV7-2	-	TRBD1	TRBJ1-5	TGTGCCAGCAGCCCACCGGGACAGCCACAGCCCCAGCATTTT	CASSPPGQPQPQHF
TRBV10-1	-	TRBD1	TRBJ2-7	TGCGCCAGCATATTGGTACCGGGACAGTCCTACGAGCAGTACTTC	CASILVPGQSYEQYF